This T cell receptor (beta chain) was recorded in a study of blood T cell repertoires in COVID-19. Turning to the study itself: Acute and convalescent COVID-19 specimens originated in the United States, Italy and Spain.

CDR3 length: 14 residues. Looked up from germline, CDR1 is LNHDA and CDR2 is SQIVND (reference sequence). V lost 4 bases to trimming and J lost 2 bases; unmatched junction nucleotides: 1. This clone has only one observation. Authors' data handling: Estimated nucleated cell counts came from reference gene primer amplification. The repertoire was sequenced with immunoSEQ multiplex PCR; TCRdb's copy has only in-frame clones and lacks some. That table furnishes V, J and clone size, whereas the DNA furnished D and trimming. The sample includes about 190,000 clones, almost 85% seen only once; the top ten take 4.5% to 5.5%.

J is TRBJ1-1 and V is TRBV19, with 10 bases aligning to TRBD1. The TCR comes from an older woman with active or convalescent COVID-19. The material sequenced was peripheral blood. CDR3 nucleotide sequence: TGTGCCAGTAGTAGACAGGGGGCAAACACTGAAGCTTTCTTT. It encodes CASSRQGANTEAFF. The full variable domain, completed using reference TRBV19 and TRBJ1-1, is DGGITQSPKYLFRKEGQNVTLSCEQNLNHDAMYWYRQDPGQGLRLIYYSQIVNDFQKGDIAEGYSVSREKKESFPLTVTSAQKNPTAFYLCASSRQGANTEAFFGQGTRLTVV.